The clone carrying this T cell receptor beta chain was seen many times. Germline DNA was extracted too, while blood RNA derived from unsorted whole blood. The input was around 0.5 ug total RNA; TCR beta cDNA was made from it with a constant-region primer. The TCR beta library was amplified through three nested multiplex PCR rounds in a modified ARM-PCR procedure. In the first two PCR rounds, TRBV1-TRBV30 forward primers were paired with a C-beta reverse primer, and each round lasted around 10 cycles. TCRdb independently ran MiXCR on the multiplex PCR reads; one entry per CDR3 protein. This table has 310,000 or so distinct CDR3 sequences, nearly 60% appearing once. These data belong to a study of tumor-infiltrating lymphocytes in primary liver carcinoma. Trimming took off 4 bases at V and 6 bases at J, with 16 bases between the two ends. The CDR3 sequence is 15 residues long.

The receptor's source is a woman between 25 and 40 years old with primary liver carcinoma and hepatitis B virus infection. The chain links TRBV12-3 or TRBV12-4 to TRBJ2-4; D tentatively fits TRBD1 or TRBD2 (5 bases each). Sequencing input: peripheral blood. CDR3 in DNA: TGTGCCAGCAGTTACCGGGACGGGCTCGCAAACATTCAGTACTTC. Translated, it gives CASSYRDGLANIQYF.